Shown below are 5 T cell receptor beta chains from a single sample sequenced in a study of blood T cell repertoires in COVID-19. Here immunoSEQ multiplex PCR was the method, and the copy in TCRdb shows in-frame clones only, minus some. The table lists 81,000 or so clones, over 75% of them singletons. Sequencing was done on a sample of peripheral blood. These receptors all stem from a middle-aged man with COVID-19, enrolled during active disease.

This clone was seen more than once but under ten times. The chain couples TRBV6-6 to TRBJ2-7; 11 nucleotides agree with TRBD2. The CDR3 consists of 14 residues. CDR1 and CDR2 (germline): MNHNY, SVGAGI (reference sequence). Unmatched junction bases numbered 7, after V lost 5 bases and J lost 7 bases. CDR3 sequence: CASSITSGSPEQYF. The DNA of the CDR3 is TGTGCCAGCAGTATAACTAGCGGGAGTCCTGAGCAGTACTTC.

This rearrangement joins TRBV19 to TRBJ1-6, with D uncertain. This CDR3 comprises 16 residues. The V gene lost 4 bases and the J gene lost 7 bases, with 17 bases spanning the gap. Looked up from germline, CDR1 is LNHDA and CDR2 is SQIVND (reference sequence). The CDR3 DNA is TGTGCCAGTAGTACCCAACCTCGGAGGATAAATTCACCCCTCCACTTT. Translated, it gives CASSTQPRRINSPLHF.

The chain links TRBV5-4 to TRBJ2-6; perhaps TRBD1 as D (6 bases). Germline CDR1 and CDR2: SGHNT and YYREEE (reference sequence). This CDR3 is 17 amino acids long. V lost 4 bases and J lost 1, with 15 bases in between. Here the CDR3 reads CASSRTAPFSGANVLTF. The CDR3 DNA sequence: TGTGCCAGCAGCAGGACAGCCCCATTTTCTGGGGCCAACGTCCTGACTTTC.

V and J are TRBV11-2 and TRBJ2-3; the match to TRBD2 covers 8 bases. CDR3 size: 14 residues. J gave up 7 bases and V 3 bases, and 6 bases lay outside the gene matches. Germline V gene sequence: CDR1 SGHAT, CDR2 FQNNGV. CDR3 nucleotides: TGTGCCAGCAGCTTGAGAGCGGGAGTATATACGCAGTATTTT. It encodes CASSLRAGVYTQYF.

The rearrangement joins TRBV15 to TRBJ2-3, with TRBD2 identical over 10 bases. V shed 2 bases and J 6 bases; nucleotides not matched to a gene: 8. The CDR3 consists of 16 residues. Germline V CDR1 and CDR2: LNHNV, YYDKDF (reference sequence). The CDR3 DNA sequence: TGTGCCACCAGCAGATCTCTAGCGGGAGTATTGGATACGCAGTATTTT. Its protein product is CATSRSLAGVLDTQYF.